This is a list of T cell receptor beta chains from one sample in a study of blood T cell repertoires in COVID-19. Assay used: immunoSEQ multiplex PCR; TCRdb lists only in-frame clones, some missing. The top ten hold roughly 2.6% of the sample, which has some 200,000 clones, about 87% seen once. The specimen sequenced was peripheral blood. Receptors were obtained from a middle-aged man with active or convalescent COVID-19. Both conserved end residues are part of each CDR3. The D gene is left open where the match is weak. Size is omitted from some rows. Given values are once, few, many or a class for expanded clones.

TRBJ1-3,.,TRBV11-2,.,TGTGCCAGCAGCTTAGATTTACAGCCCTCTGGAAACACCATATATTTT,CASSLDLQPSGNTIYF
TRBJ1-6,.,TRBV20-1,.,TGCAGTGCTAGTCGAGGGCCACTTAATTCACCCCTCCACTTT,CSASRGPLNSPLHF
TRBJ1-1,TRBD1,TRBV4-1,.,TGCGCCAGCAGCCCTAGGAGGGGGCAGGCGGAAACTGAAGCTTTCTTT,CASSPRRGQAETEAFF
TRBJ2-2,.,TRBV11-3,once,TGTGCCAGCAGCTTCGGAGTACTCGGGGAGCTGTTTTTT,CASSFGVLGELFF
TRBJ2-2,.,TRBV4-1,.,TGCGCCAGCAGCCAAGTGCGGGGCGCGAGCACCGGGGAGCTGTTTTTT,CASSQVRGASTGELFF
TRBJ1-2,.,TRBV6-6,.,TGTGCCAGCAGCAGTCTTCCACCGTCCTATGGCTACACCTTC,CASSSLPPSYGYTF
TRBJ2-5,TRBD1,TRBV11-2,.,TGTGCCAGCAGCCCGGGGACAGTCGGGGAGACCCAGTACTTC,CASSPGTVGETQYF
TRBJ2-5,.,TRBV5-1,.,TGCGCCAGCAGCTTGGCCGGCGAGGAAGAGACCCAGTACTTC,CASSLAGEEETQYF
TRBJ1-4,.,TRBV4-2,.,TGTGCCAGCAGCCTGACCCCGGGGAGGGAAAAACTGTTTTTT,CASSLTPGREKLFF
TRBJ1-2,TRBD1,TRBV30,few,TGTGCCTGGATCAGAGGACAGGGGGCGTTGCGTGGCTACACCTTC,CAWIRGQGALRGYTF
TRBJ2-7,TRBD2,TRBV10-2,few,TGCGCCAGCAGTGATTCGGGCGGGGGGCTCTCCTACGAGCAGTACTTC,CASSDSGGGLSYEQYF